A single sample is the source of the 12 T cell receptor beta chains below, sequenced in a study of monozygotic twins with inflammatory bowel disease. One entry per CDR3 protein, without DNA, is what TCRdb gives after re-calling the 5' RACE reads. The specimen's table records approximately 210,000 distinct CDR3 sequences. The sequenced sample was blood. The receptors originated from a human donor with ulcerative colitis or Crohn's disease, or a healthy co-twin of an affected twin (not recorded which).

CDR3 residues: CASSYVPPGLAALEQYF. The chain is built from TRBV6-5 and TRBJ2-7; TCRdb picks TRBD2, but there is no DNA to check that call. Germline loops: CDR1 MNHEY, CDR2 SVGAGI. There are 17 residues in the CDR3.

V gene TRBV6-1 combines with J gene TRBJ1-6; TCRdb proposes TRBD1, but this gene call is untestable without DNA. This CDR3 region has 11 residues. In germline, CDR1 is MNHNS, CDR2 SASEGT. The CDR3 spells CASEGDSPLHF.

The J gene is TRBJ2-1, the V gene TRBV7-9; with no DNA, the TCRdb D assignment of TRBD2 cannot be verified. The CDR3 loop spans 17 amino acids. From germline, CDR1 is SEHNR and CDR2 FQNEAQ (reference sequence). CDR3: CASSFLDSGPSYNEQFF.

This chain connects TRBV6-1 to TRBJ1-4; TCRdb's D call, TRBD1, is unchecked because there is no DNA. CDR1 and CDR2 from the germline V gene are MNHNS and SASEGT. The CDR3 is 14 amino acids. The CDR3: CASSDRGPNEKLFF.

The genes are TRBV29-1 and TRBJ1-1; TCRdb picks TRBD1, but there is no DNA to check that call. The CDR3 runs to 11 residues. Germline values: CDR1 SQVTM, CDR2 ANQGSEA. CDR3 loop: CSAPGNTEAFF.

The rearrangement links TRBV5-1 to TRBJ2-3; TCRdb's D call of TRBD1 is untestable without DNA. CDR1 is SGHRS, CDR2 YFSETQ, per germline. The CDR3 extends over 15 amino acids. CDR3 region: CASSLEPGSGNTQYF.

This sequence joins TRBV5-6 and TRBJ2-1; no DNA is available, so the TRBD1 call from TCRdb remains unchecked. Germline-derived CDR1 and CDR2 are SGHDT and YYEEEE. There are 18 residues in the CDR3. The chain's CDR3 is CASSSRDRVDYGYNEQFF. Looking up the rest from reference TRBV5-6 and TRBJ2-1 gives the full variable domain: DAGVTQSPTHLIKTRGQQVTLRCSPKSGHDTVSWYQQALGQGPQFIFQYYEEEERQRGNFPDRFSGHQFPNYSSELNVNALLLGDSALYLCASSSRDRVDYGYNEQFFGPGTRLTVL.

This chain links TRBV5-6 with TRBJ1-2; TCRdb calls TRBD1, which cannot be checked without DNA. Looked up from germline, CDR1 is SGHDT and CDR2 is YYEEEE. CDR3 length: 14 residues. CDR3 region: CASSFGRGDDGYTF.

The chain uses TRBV20-1 and TRBJ2-7; TCRdb's assignment of TRBD2 cannot be checked, as there is no DNA. CDR1 and CDR2 from the germline V gene are DFQATT and SNEGSKA (reference sequence). This CDR3 has 16 residues. The CDR3 sequence is CSVARVTSGFSYEQYF.

The gene calls are TRBV7-9 and TRBJ2-1. The germline gives CDR1 SEHNR, CDR2 FQNEAQ (reference sequence). This CDR3 contains 13 residues. CDR3 amino acids: CASSLDPHNEQFF.

The CDR3 loop reads CASSRGKNEKLFF. The chain links TRBV5-1 to TRBJ1-4; TCRdb's D call of TRBD1 is untestable without DNA. This CDR3 is 13 amino acids long. Germline V lookup: CDR1 SGHRS, CDR2 YFSETQ.

The CDR3 reads CASSPVGTAEQYF. The rearrangement uses TRBV6-2 or TRBV6-3 and TRBJ2-7; with no DNA, the TCRdb D assignment of TRBD1 cannot be verified. This CDR3 is built from 13 residues. Germline V gene sequence: CDR1 MNHEY, CDR2 SVGEGT.